These 27 T cell receptor beta chains were all obtained from the same sample, sequenced in a study of T cells after posttransplantation cyclophosphamide (dated by TCRdb to 2016 to 2017). Library construction relied on the immunoSEQ multiplex PCR assay. TCRdb carries this immuneACCESS record with in-frame sequences only. Its versions omit some clonotypes, under half of them owing to an unresolved V gene in the studies checked, with the rest unexplained. Here the sample has tens of thousands of clones; roughly 86% occur a single time. About 3% of the sample is in the top ten clones. Sequenced: PBMCs. The receptors were sampled from a man aged 30 to 39 with a blood cancer, CMV-positive, and with a related stem cell donor.

The chain uses TRBV19 and TRBJ1-3, with a tentative D call TRBD1 (5 bases). Trimming removed 10 bases from V and 4 bases from J, with 14 bases in between. CDR3 length: 13 amino acids. From germline, CDR1 is LNHDA and CDR2 SQIVND (reference sequence). CDR3 loop: CATAGNVGNTIYF. The CDR3 DNA reads as TGTGCCACCGCAGGGAATGTCGGAAACACCATATATTTT.

Concerning this clone: The sample carries other DNA sequences with the same CDR3. This chain links TRBV6-5 with TRBJ1-1, with 8 bases aligning to TRBD1. V dropped 4 bases and J dropped 2; count of bases not matched to a gene: 3. This CDR3 is built from 14 residues. Germline assignment: CDR1 MNHEY and CDR2 SVGAGI. The chain's CDR3 is CASSLQGVNTEAFF. As DNA, the CDR3 is TGTGCCAGCAGTTTACAGGGGGTAAACACTGAAGCTTTCTTT.

V gene TRBV15 combines with J gene TRBJ2-3; D is uncertain. Trimming cost V 1 base and J 5 bases, with 16 bases left between them. Germline CDR1 reads LNHNV; CDR2 reads YYDKDF (reference sequence). The CDR3 is made up of 16 amino acids. As DNA, the CDR3 is TGTGCCACCAGCAGAGTAGGAGTGGTCTTTGGAGATACGCAGTATTTT. It translates to CATSRVGVVFGDTQYF.

V is TRBV18 and J is TRBJ1-1; D gene unclear. The CDR3 spans 14 residues. The V end lost 5 bases, the J end lost 5 bases, and 15 bases lay between the germline ends. Germline values: CDR1 KGHSH, CDR2 LQKENI. CDR3 sequence (DNA): TGTGCCAGCTCATCCGTCGGACTGGGAACTGAAGCTTTCTTT. It codes for CASSSVGLGTEAFF.

V is TRBV5-8 and J is TRBJ2-5; D possibly corresponds to TRBD2 (5 bases). From germline, CDR1 is SGHTS and CDR2 YDEGEE. Trimming shortened V by 4 bases and J by 3 bases, and 10 bases separated the two germline ends. The CDR3 contains 13 residues. Here the CDR3 DNA reads TGTGCCAGCAGCCAAAGAGGGAAAGAGACCCAGTACTTC. This codes for CASSQRGKETQYF.

V gene TRBV19 combines with J gene TRBJ1-1; D possibly corresponds to TRBD1 (5 bases). Germline CDR1 is LNHDA and CDR2 is SQIVND (reference sequence). V lost 5 bases to trimming and J lost 10 bases, with 17 bases between them. The CDR3 runs to 13 residues. The CDR3 DNA reads TGTGCCAGTAGTGGCAGTCTGGGGCGCGGAGCTTTCTTT. Amino acid sequence: CASSGSLGRGAFF.

The chain carries TRBV27 and TRBJ2-7, with 7 nucleotides matching TRBD2. CDR1 and CDR2 from the germline V gene are MNHEY and SMNVEV (reference sequence). V shed 0 bases, J shed 3 bases, and the junction held 5 bases outside the gene matches. The CDR3 spans 15 residues. The CDR3 DNA follows: TGTGCCAGCAGTTTATCGGGGGGAGGGTTCTACGAGCAGTACTTC. This codes for CASSLSGGGFYEQYF.

The rearrangement uses TRBV11-2 and TRBJ2-3; no clear D gene. CDR1 and CDR2 (germline): SGHAT, FQNNGV. This CDR3 has 14 residues. The germline V and J ends were trimmed by 1 base and 2 bases, with 7 bases remaining between them. The CDR3 spells CASSLGAVTDTQYF. CDR3 coding DNA: TGTGCCAGCAGCTTAGGGGCAGTCACAGATACGCAGTATTTT.

The gene calls are TRBV19 and TRBJ1-5; D may be TRBD1 (5 bases). Germline lookup yields CDR1 LNHDA and CDR2 SQIVND (reference sequence). The CDR3 contains 17 residues. V was clipped by 3 bases and J by 9 bases, with 24 bases between them. CDR3 protein: CASSIRSGQGLFRPQHF. The DNA of the CDR3 is TGTGCCAGTAGTATTAGGTCCGGACAAGGGTTGTTTCGGCCCCAGCATTTT.

The chain is built from TRBV9 and TRBJ2-3, with no clear D. This CDR3 is 15 amino acids long. Germline lookup yields CDR1 SGDLS and CDR2 YYNGEE. V lost 0 bases and J 5 bases, leaving 13 bases between the germline ends. CDR3 sequence reads: CASSVGTTALDTQYF. The CDR3 DNA reads TGTGCCAGCAGCGTAGGTACTACGGCCCTAGATACGCAGTATTTT.

The gene calls are TRBV5-1 and TRBJ2-7; 8 bases agree with TRBD1. The germline gives CDR1 SGHRS, CDR2 YFSETQ. The CDR3 extends over 16 amino acids. With V trimmed by 0 bases and J by 9 bases, 14 bases remained unmatched. CDR3 nucleotides: TGCGCCAGCAGCTTGGACGGCCCCGGACAGGGCAAGGGGCAGTACTTC. As protein: CASSLDGPGQGKGQYF.

The V call is TRBV14, the J call TRBJ2-6; tentatively, D is TRBD2 (5 bases). From germline, CDR1 is SGHDN and CDR2 FVKESK. This CDR3 comprises 14 residues. V was cut by 4 bases and J by 1 base, with 5 bases left in between. This CDR3 reads CASSPGSGANVLTF. In nucleotides, the CDR3 is TGTGCCAGCAGCCCGGGGTCTGGGGCCAACGTCCTGACTTTC.

The genes are TRBV28 and TRBJ2-7; D not resolved. Trimming pared 4 bases from V and 2 bases from J, leaving 12 bases between. Germline V gene data show CDR1 as MDHEN and CDR2 as SYDVKM. The CDR3 is made up of 14 amino acids. The CDR3 loop is CASSSPSSAYEQYF. In DNA form, the CDR3 reads TGTGCCAGCAGTTCCCCCTCTTCGGCCTACGAGCAGTACTTC.

The chain carries TRBV28 and TRBJ2-7; a possible D gene is TRBD1 (6 bases). This CDR3 has 16 residues. Looked up from germline, CDR1 is MDHEN and CDR2 is SYDVKM. V lost 8 bases and J lost 4, with 24 bases in between. The CDR3 loop reads CASFHRDTLTSYEQYF. CDR3 bases: TGTGCCAGCTTTCATCGGGACACCTTAACATCTTACGAGCAGTACTTC.

The chain couples TRBV4-2 to TRBJ1-2, with D possibly TRBD1 on 5 matching bases. With 1 base removed from V and 6 bases from J, the gap between germline ends came to 15 bases. Germline V gene data show CDR1 as LGHNA and CDR2 as YNFKEQ. The CDR3 spans 15 residues. CDR3: CASSQVIPREDGYTF. The CDR3 DNA is TGTGCCAGCAGCCAAGTTATCCCCAGGGAGGATGGCTACACCTTC.

The V call is TRBV6-1, the J call TRBJ2-7; D possibly corresponds to TRBD1 (5 bases). V lost 2 bases and J 4 bases, leaving 9 bases between the germline ends. CDR1 and CDR2 from the germline V gene are MNHNS and SASEGT. The CDR3 spans 13 residues. The CDR3 here is CASSEQGWYEQYF. CDR3 DNA: TGTGCCAGCAGTGAACAGGGCTGGTACGAGCAGTACTTC.

This chain connects TRBV18 to TRBJ2-2; no firm D call. The CDR3 totals 15 residues. Germline assignment: CDR1 KGHSH and CDR2 LQKENI. Trimming left V 5 bases short and J 4 bases short, with 14 bases between. Here the CDR3 DNA reads TGTGCCAGCTCAGAGGCTCTGGCGTTCACCGGGGAGCTGTTTTTT. Its protein is CASSEALAFTGELFF.

CDR3 sequence reads: CATSREGRGSETQYF. CDR3 DNA sequence: TGTGCCACCAGCAGAGAAGGCAGGGGTAGCGAGACCCAGTACTTC. The chain has TRBV15 and TRBJ2-5, with D possibly being TRBD1 (6 bases). The length of the CDR3 is 15 residues. Trimming removed 0 bases from V and 5 bases from J, with 13 bases in between. The germline V gene encodes CDR1 LNHNV and CDR2 YYDKDF (reference sequence).

The V and J genes are TRBV5-1 and TRBJ2-1, with D perhaps matching TRBD2 (5 bases). The CDR3 sequence is 13 residues long. Trimming stripped 4 bases from V and 3 bases from J, with 8 bases between. Germline V gives CDR1 SGHRS, CDR2 YFSETQ. This CDR3 is CASSDYFYNEQFF. In DNA, the CDR3 is TGCGCCAGCAGCGACTATTTCTACAATGAGCAGTTCTTC.

The V and J genes are TRBV7-2 and TRBJ2-7; D might be TRBD2 (6 bases). V lost 2 bases and J 0 bases, leaving 20 bases between the germline ends. Germline CDR1 is SGHTA and CDR2 is FQGNSA. The CDR3 runs 18 residues. The CDR3 DNA reads as TGTGCCAGCAGCTTAAGGTATACCCCGGGGAGGAGCTCCTACGAGCAGTACTTC. It specifies CASSLRYTPGRSSYEQYF.

This clone was counted between two and nine times. The gene calls are TRBV6-5 and TRBJ2-7, with 9 bases aligning to TRBD2. Per the germline V gene, CDR1 is MNHEY and CDR2 is SVGAGI. V trimming: 4 bases; J trimming: 2 bases; junction bases outside the gene matches: 6. This CDR3 region has 15 residues. CDR3 DNA sequence: TGTGCCAGCAGTTTTAGCGGGAGTGGGACCTACGAGCAGTACTTC. Translation gives CASSFSGSGTYEQYF.

This chain uses TRBV9 with TRBJ2-5; TRBD2 aligns across 9 bases. The CDR3 is 18 amino acids. Germline CDR1 SGDLS, CDR2 YYNGEE. V trimming: 1 base; J trimming: 0 bases; junction bases outside the gene matches: 10. In DNA, the CDR3 is TGTGCCAGCAGCGTAACGCCTAGCGGGGCCACCTACCAAGAGACCCAGTACTTC. It codes for CASSVTPSGATYQETQYF. The variable domain in full, with the rest retrieved from reference TRBV9 and TRBJ2-5, is DSGVTQTPKHLITATGQRVTLRCSPRSGDLSVYWYQQSLDQGLQFLIQYYNGEERAKGNILERFSAQQFPDLHSELNLSSLELGDSALYFCASSVTPSGATYQETQYFGPGTRLLVL.

J is TRBJ2-3 and V is TRBV11-3; 7 bases match TRBD2. Unmatched junction bases numbered 12, after V lost 0 bases and J lost 3 bases. Looked up from germline, CDR1 is SGHNT and CDR2 is YENEEA. The CDR3 loop spans 18 amino acids. CDR3 nucleotide sequence: TGTGCCAGCAGCTTAGATAGGGGCTGGGCGGGAGAGACAGATACGCAGTATTTT. This sequence encodes CASSLDRGWAGETDTQYF.

The CDR3 DNA sequence: TGTGCCAGCAGTGAACAGGGGGCGCTTGGCTACACCTTC. Encoded protein: CASSEQGALGYTF. J is TRBJ1-2 and V is TRBV6-1; 8 nucleotides line up with TRBD1. V lost 2 bases to trimming and J lost 7 bases; unmatched junction nucleotides: 3. Germline V gene lookup returns CDR1 MNHNS and CDR2 SASEGT. The CDR3 sequence is 13 residues long.

V is TRBV4-1 and J is TRBJ2-7, with 10 bases fitting TRBD2. Looked up from germline, CDR1 is MGHRA and CDR2 is YSYEKL. Unmatched junction bases numbered 7, after V lost 3 bases and J lost 2 bases. The length of the CDR3 is 16 residues. CDR3 DNA sequence: TGCGCCAGCAGCCAGCAAAGCGGGAGGGATACCTACGAGCAGTACTTC. Its translation: CASSQQSGRDTYEQYF.

This clone occurred once. The chain has TRBV30 and TRBJ2-2, with 8 positions matching TRBD2. This CDR3 is 15 amino acids long. Germline assignment: CDR1 GTSNPN and CDR2 SVGIG (reference sequence). Losses at the gene ends were 1 base for V and 2 bases for J; bases not matched to a gene: 3. As DNA, the CDR3 is TGTGCCTGGAGTGATAGCGGGATCAACACCGGGGAGCTGTTTTTT. Translating gives CAWSDSGINTGELFF.

This clone was detected once. The gene calls are TRBV6-5 and TRBJ2-4; 8 positions match TRBD2. This CDR3 contains 16 residues. J gave up 4 bases and V 0 bases, and 5 bases lay outside the gene matches. Germline V lookup: CDR1 MNHEY, CDR2 SVGAGI. The CDR3 region has the DNA TGTGCCAGCAGTTACTCGCCTAGCGGGTCAAAAAACATTCAGTACTTC. Amino acids: CASSYSPSGSKNIQYF.